The 31 T cell receptor beta chains reported below all come from one sample, sequenced in a study of cytomegalovirus exposure and HLA in healthy donors (dated by TCRdb to the late 2010s). Libraries were constructed by the immunoSEQ multiplex PCR assay. For the multiplex PCR, a mixture combining 60 forward primers for TCR Vbeta segments and 13 reverse primers for TCR Jbeta segments was used. Here the immuneACCESS table is served through TCRdb, limited to in-frame sequences with V and J called. Missing clones are a known gap in these copies; in checked studies unresolved V genes cover under half, and the rest lacks a known reason. Present in this sample are about 150,000 clones, 70% to 85% of which were seen just once. The ten largest clones add up to roughly 6.7% of the sample. The sequenced material came from PBMCs. The receptors were sampled from a man aged 50 to 59 in good health and CMV-seropositive.

The chain is built from TRBV7-6 and TRBJ1-6; maybe TRBD1 (6 bases). V lost 6 bases and J lost 5, with 11 bases in between. This CDR3 has 14 residues. The germline CDR1 and CDR2 sequences are SGHVS and FNYEAQ. As DNA, the CDR3 is TGTGCCAGCAGTTCCGGACAGAATAATTCACCCCTCCACTTT. Translating gives CASSSGQNNSPLHF.

CDR3 loop: CASAGEQGAVRYTEAFF. The DNA for the CDR3 is TGCGCCAGCGCGGGAGAACAGGGGGCGGTCAGGTACACTGAAGCTTTCTTT. This chain uses TRBV4-1 with TRBJ1-1; 9 nucleotides line up with TRBD1. Trimming cost V 8 bases and J 3 bases; bases outside gene matches: 16. Germline V CDR1 and CDR2: MGHRA, YSYEKL. The CDR3 spans 17 residues.

The chain carries TRBV7-9 and TRBJ2-7; D unclear. The CDR3 extends over 14 amino acids. CDR1 is SEHNR and CDR2 is FQNEAQ in the germline V gene (reference sequence). The CDR3 bases are TGTTCCAGCAGCCGTAATCCCGTCCACTACGAGCAGTACGTC. This encodes CSSSRNPVHYEQYV.

The CDR3 region is CASSEYRFSGNTIYF. Written as DNA, the CDR3 is TGTGCCAGCAGTGAATACAGATTCTCTGGAAACACCATATATTTT. This chain uses TRBV25-1 with TRBJ1-3; no clear D. Germline V gene data show CDR1 as MGHDK and CDR2 as SYGVNS. Trimming pared 0 bases from V and 0 bases from J, leaving 6 bases between. The CDR3 spans 15 residues.

V usage is TRBV18 and J usage is TRBJ1-1; 7 bases are a match to TRBD1. Germline V gene data show CDR1 as KGHSH and CDR2 as LQKENI. This CDR3 has 15 residues. V gave up 8 bases and J gave up 1 base; unmatched junction bases: 10. In DNA, the CDR3 is TGTGCCAGCGCCCTAACAGGGGCCGCGAACACTGAAGCTTTCTTT. Its protein product is CASALTGAANTEAFF.

This chain joins TRBV2 and TRBJ1-3; D is perhaps TRBD1 (6 bases). This CDR3 is built from 16 residues. The germline CDR1 and CDR2 sequences are SNHLY and FYNNEI. V was pared by 1 base and J by 4 bases, with 14 bases between. CDR3 sequence (DNA): TGTGCCAGCAGTGAAGACCAAGGGGGGGCGGGAAACACCATATATTTT. Translation gives CASSEDQGGAGNTIYF.

The V call is TRBV5-1, the J call TRBJ1-2; tentatively, D is TRBD1 (5 bases). The CDR3 runs 14 residues. V was shortened by 4 bases and J by 5 bases, with 15 bases between the two germline ends. Germline-derived CDR1 and CDR2 are SGHRS and YFSETQ. The CDR3 here is CASSGGDGRYGYTF. The CDR3 bases are TGCGCCAGCAGCGGCGGGGACGGACGTTATGGCTACACCTTC. The whole variable domain, filled in from reference TRBV5-1 and TRBJ1-2, reads KAGVTQTPRYLIKTRGQQVTLSCSPISGHRSVSWYQQTPGQGLQFLFEYFSETQRNKGNFPGRFSGRQFSNSRSEMNVSTLELGDSALYLCASSGGDGRYGYTFGSGTRLTVV.

The V and J genes are TRBV9 and TRBJ1-4; 7 bases are a match to TRBD1. CDR3 length equals 15 residues. With 2 bases clipped from V and 0 bases from J, the junction kept 1 base outside the gene matches. The V gene's germline CDR1 is SGDLS and CDR2 YYNGEE. The CDR3 spells CASSVTGATNEKLFF. The CDR3 nucleotides read TGTGCCAGCAGCGTTACAGGGGCAACTAATGAAAAACTGTTTTTT.

The chain couples TRBV1 to TRBJ2-3; whether TRBD2, the table's D call, matches the DNA was not checked. TRBV1 is described as a pseudogene. This CDR3 has 19 amino acids. The CDR3: CTSSHWGLLALNRTDTQYF. The CDR3 nucleotides read TGCACCAGCAGCCATTGGGGACTACTCGCATTAAACCGCACAGATACGCAGTATTTT.

The chain carries TRBV9 and TRBJ2-2; the match to TRBD1 covers 9 bases. Per the germline V gene, CDR1 is SGDLS and CDR2 is YYNGEE. This CDR3 is built from 17 residues. V lost 3 bases to trimming and J lost 0 bases; unmatched junction nucleotides: 6. This CDR3 reads CASSGTTGGTNTGELFF. CDR3 DNA: TGTGCCAGCAGCGGCACGACAGGGGGTACGAACACCGGGGAGCTGTTTTTT.

The chain uses TRBV27 and TRBJ2-7, with unresolved D. V was cut by 0 bases and J by 5 bases, with 20 bases left in between. This CDR3 has 17 residues. Germline CDR1 reads MNHEY; CDR2 reads SMNVEV (reference sequence). The CDR3 DNA reads TGTGCCAGCAGTTTATCAGTGGTCCTTCCAGGCAACCACGAGCAGTACTTC. It codes for CASSLSVVLPGNHEQYF.

This rearrangement joins TRBV5-1 to TRBJ2-7; D is possibly TRBD2 (6 bases). This CDR3 has 14 residues. Germline V gene data show CDR1 as SGHRS and CDR2 as YFSETQ. V lost 0 bases and J 9 bases, leaving 16 bases between the germline ends. CDR3 amino acids: CASSLEGSGEMQYV. CDR3 in DNA: TGCGCCAGCAGCTTGGAAGGGTCGGGAGAGATGCAGTACGTC.

V gene TRBV6-6 combines with J gene TRBJ2-5, with D perhaps matching TRBD1 (6 bases). V was pared by 0 bases and J by 6 bases, with 11 bases between. The CDR3 has 14 amino acids. Germline CDR1 and CDR2: MNHNY and SVGAGI (reference sequence). CDR3 loop: CASSYSSGEKTQYF. CDR3 DNA sequence: TGTGCCAGCAGTTACTCGTCAGGGGAGAAGACCCAGTACTTC.

This clone occurred a few times. CDR3 in amino acids: CAISESGLTLNQPQHF. The CDR3, as DNA: TGTGCCATCAGTGAGTCCGGGTTGACCTTGAATCAGCCCCAGCATTTT. J is TRBJ1-5 and V is TRBV10-3, with D unresolved. In germline, CDR1 is ENHRY, CDR2 SYGVKD. CDR3 length equals 16 residues. The V gene lost 0 bases and the J gene lost 4 bases, with 13 bases spanning the gap.

The chain uses TRBV14 and TRBJ2-2; D perhaps matches TRBD2 (7 bases). The CDR3 has 15 residues. From germline, CDR1 is SGHDN and CDR2 FVKESK. Between the trimmed V and J ends, which lost 6 bases and 5 bases, there was a span of 16 bases. The CDR3 region is CASSRRGRGTGELFF. The CDR3 nucleotides read TGTGCCAGCAGTCGGCGGGGGCGAGGAACCGGGGAGCTGTTTTTT.

This clone showed up just a few times. This chain uses TRBV30 with TRBJ1-5, with TRBD1 matching 10 bases. In germline, CDR1 is GTSNPN, CDR2 SVGIG (reference sequence). V dropped 2 bases and J dropped 5; count of bases not matched to a gene: 9. The length of the CDR3 is 16 residues. CDR3 protein: CAWSSRGGTGDQPQHF. In DNA form, the CDR3 reads TGTGCCTGGAGTTCCAGAGGGGGGACAGGGGATCAGCCCCAGCATTTT.

This chain connects TRBV11-2 to TRBJ2-2, with D maybe TRBD1 (6 bases). Looked up from germline, CDR1 is SGHAT and CDR2 is FQNNGV. V lost 1 base, J lost 0 bases, and 9 bases lay in between. This CDR3 spans 16 amino acids. The CDR3 DNA reads as TGTGCCAGCAGCTTAGTCCGGGACACGAACACCGGGGAGCTGTTTTTT. Translation: CASSLVRDTNTGELFF.

This chain links TRBV9 with TRBJ1-1, with 9 nucleotides matching TRBD1. J gave up 0 bases and V 0 bases, and 9 bases lay outside the gene matches. CDR1 SGDLS and CDR2 YYNGEE come from the germline V gene. CDR3 size: 18 residues. The CDR3 reads CASSVARDRAELNTEAFF. The CDR3 bases are TGTGCCAGCAGCGTAGCGAGGGACAGGGCGGAATTGAACACTGAAGCTTTCTTT. Full variable domain (outside the CDR3, taken from reference TRBV9 and TRBJ1-1): DSGVTQTPKHLITATGQRVTLRCSPRSGDLSVYWYQQSLDQGLQFLIQYYNGEERAKGNILERFSAQQFPDLHSELNLSSLELGDSALYFCASSVARDRAELNTEAFFGQGTRLTVV.

The J gene is TRBJ1-1, the V gene TRBV5-1; D possibly corresponds to TRBD1 (5 bases). Germline V gene lookup returns CDR1 SGHRS and CDR2 YFSETQ. CDR3 length: 14 residues. With 5 bases removed from V and 1 base from J, the gap between germline ends came to 12 bases. The CDR3 region is CASSTGGSNTEAFF. CDR3 bases: TGCGCCAGCAGTACCGGGGGGTCGAACACTGAAGCTTTCTTT.

The rearrangement links TRBV10-1 to TRBJ2-1; TRBD2 matches 9 bases. Germline V CDR1 and CDR2: WNHNN, SYGVQD (reference sequence). The CDR3 is made up of 19 amino acids. The V and J ends lost 8 bases and 0 bases, in that order; junction bases with no gene match: 17. This CDR3 is CASSRGAGGPRGSYNEQFF. The CDR3 DNA is TGCGCCAGCTCCCGGGGAGCGGGGGGACCTCGTGGCTCCTACAATGAGCAGTTCTTC.

This clone has just one count. V is TRBV5-1 and J is TRBJ2-3; the D is unclear. CDR1 and CDR2 from the germline V gene are SGHRS and YFSETQ. Trimming left V 0 bases short and J 6 bases short, with 14 bases between. The CDR3 extends over 15 amino acids. The CDR3 DNA follows: TGCGCCAGCAGCTTGGTCGGGTCCAATTCTGATACGCAGTATTTT. This gives the protein CASSLVGSNSDTQYF.

This clone came up once. The V gene is TRBV27, the J gene TRBJ2-3, with TRBD1 as a possible D gene (7 bases). Between the trimmed V and J ends, which lost 3 bases and 2 bases, there was a span of 12 bases. Germline CDR1 and CDR2: MNHEY and SMNVEV (reference sequence). The CDR3 is made up of 15 amino acids. This CDR3 reads CASSFSRGATDTQYF. For the CDR3, the DNA is TGTGCCAGCAGTTTTTCCAGGGGGGCCACAGATACGCAGTATTTT.

This rearrangement joins TRBV11-1 to TRBJ1-1, with 7 bases that match TRBD1. The germline V gene encodes CDR1 SGHAT and CDR2 FQDESV (reference sequence). The CDR3 contains 19 residues. V was clipped by 5 bases and J by 0 bases; unmatched bases: 18. CDR3 protein: CASSPGRSGSGQLNTEAFF. The CDR3 nucleotides read TGTGCCAGCAGCCCCGGTCGCTCCGGGTCGGGACAGTTGAACACTGAAGCTTTCTTT.

This clone was counted once. The chain links TRBV30 to TRBJ1-3; possible D gene TRBD1, 5 bases. The germline CDR1 and CDR2 sequences are GTSNPN and SVGIG (reference sequence). The V and J ends lost 0 bases and 7 bases respectively, with 7 bases between them. The CDR3 consists of 12 residues. In DNA form, the CDR3 reads TGTGCCTGGAGTGTCGGGGGGAACACCATATATTTT. Translated, it gives CAWSVGGNTIYF.

The chain has TRBV5-6 and TRBJ2-7, with 8 bases that match TRBD1. The CDR3 spans 16 residues. CDR1 and CDR2 from the germline V gene are SGHDT and YYEEEE. V gave up 4 bases and J gave up 0 bases; unmatched junction bases: 9. The CDR3 protein is CASSLLLRGPSYEQYF. Written as DNA, the CDR3 is TGTGCCAGCAGCCTGTTACTCAGGGGGCCCTCCTACGAGCAGTACTTC.

The chain combines TRBV7-8 with TRBJ1-2; TRBD1 matches 8 bases. V dropped 5 bases and J dropped 4; count of bases not matched to a gene: 3. Per germline, CDR1 SGHVS and CDR2 FQNEAQ. The CDR3 contains 13 residues. CDR3 DNA: TGTGCCAGCAGCCTAACAGGGGGCTATGGCTACACCTTC. Protein product: CASSLTGGYGYTF.

This chain links TRBV7-3 with TRBJ2-5; TRBD1 might be the D (6 bases). CDR3 length: 15 amino acids. The V gene's germline CDR1 is SGHTA and CDR2 FQGTGA. With 3 bases removed from V and 1 base from J, the gap between germline ends came to 12 bases. The CDR3 bases are TGTGCCAGCAGCTTCGGCAGGGGACCCCAAGAGACCCAGTACTTC. Residues: CASSFGRGPQETQYF.

This chain connects TRBV7-8 to TRBJ2-5; 8 nucleotides match TRBD2. The V and J ends lost 7 bases and 0 bases, in that order; junction bases with no gene match: 13. The germline V gene encodes CDR1 SGHVS and CDR2 FQNEAQ. CDR3 size: 17 residues. CDR3 in DNA: TGTGCCAGCAAGAAAATCCGGGGGGGGGCGTACCAAGAGACCCAGTACTTC. Protein: CASKKIRGGAYQETQYF.

This clone came up a few times. J is TRBJ1-1 and V is TRBV5-6; D is uncertain. Deletions cut 3 bases from V and 0 bases from J, with 12 bases between. The CDR3 has 15 amino acids. Germline V lookup: CDR1 SGHDT, CDR2 YYEEEE. CDR3 in DNA: TGTGCCAGCAGCTCGCCCGGACTCATGAACACTGAAGCTTTCTTT. Its protein is CASSSPGLMNTEAFF.

This clone has a single count. This chain joins TRBV28 and TRBJ2-1; a weak D match, TRBD2 (7 bases). V was pared by 7 bases and J by 6 bases, with 19 bases between. Germline values: CDR1 MDHEN, CDR2 SYDVKM. This CDR3 has 15 amino acids. CDR3 bases: TGTGCCAGCATCCGGCGGGGCGGGGGCCCCAATGAGCAGTTCTTC. Its protein product is CASIRRGGGPNEQFF.

The chain couples TRBV19 to TRBJ1-2, with a weak D call TRBD1 (6 bases). Germline V gives CDR1 LNHDA, CDR2 SQIVND (reference sequence). The CDR3 extends over 15 amino acids. Trimming left V 4 bases short and J 1 base short, with 13 bases between. In DNA form, the CDR3 reads TGTGCCAGTAGTAGTTGGCAGGGGAATAACTATGGCTACACCTTC. This encodes CASSSWQGNNYGYTF.